These 20 T cell receptor beta chains came from one sample sequenced in a study of T cell changes during pregnancy in multiple sclerosis. TCRdb's table, derived via immunoSEQ multiplex PCR, lists solely in-frame clones and lacks some. Of over 90,000 clones listed, roughly 92% were seen once; the top ten hold 0.99%. The sample was peripheral blood, taken after pregnancy. These receptors were collected from a female donor with multiple sclerosis, enrolled in a pregnancy study.

This clone was observed once. The chain has TRBV7-9 and TRBJ2-1, with D maybe TRBD2 (5 bases). The V gene's germline CDR1 is SEHNR and CDR2 FQNEAQ (reference sequence). CDR3 length: 13 residues. With 5 bases removed from V and 5 bases from J, the gap between germline ends came to 10 bases. The CDR3 coding sequence is TGTGCCAGCAGCGGACTTTCAAACAATGAGCAGTTCTTC. Translating gives CASSGLSNNEQFF.

V usage is TRBV7-8 and J usage is TRBJ2-3, with 9 nucleotides matching TRBD1. Trimming removed 7 bases from V and 6 bases from J; junction bases left unmatched: 14. Per germline, CDR1 SGHVS and CDR2 FQNEAQ. This CDR3 is built from 16 residues. In DNA form, the CDR3 reads TGTGCCAGCACCCACGGGGGCGGGACAGGGACCGATACGCAGTATTTT. It yields the protein CASTHGGGTGTDTQYF.

This chain joins TRBV2 and TRBJ1-4; 10 nucleotides agree with TRBD1. The germline CDR1 and CDR2 sequences are SNHLY and FYNNEI. The CDR3 length is 17 residues. V shed 1 base, J shed 6 bases, and the junction held 8 bases outside the gene matches. In DNA, the CDR3 is TGTGCCAGCAGTGAAGGACAGGGGGCTGGGGGGTATGAAAAACTGTTTTTT. Translating gives CASSEGQGAGGYEKLFF.

CDR3 in DNA: TGTGCCAGCAGTATGGGACAGGGAAACACTGAAGCTTTCTTT. Encoded protein: CASSMGQGNTEAFF. The rearrangement uses TRBV27 and TRBJ1-1, with TRBD1 identical over 9 bases. Trimming removed 5 bases from V and 2 bases from J; junction bases left unmatched: 3. The germline V gene encodes CDR1 MNHEY and CDR2 SMNVEV (reference sequence). This CDR3 has 14 amino acids.

This clone was recorded only once. The CDR3: CASSPKFLQGTQYF. CDR3 in DNA: TGTGCCAGCAGCCCAAAATTTCTACAGGGGACCCAGTACTTC. The chain employs TRBV14 and TRBJ2-5; D might be TRBD1 (6 bases). Germline V gene sequence: CDR1 SGHDN, CDR2 FVKESK. Deletions cut 4 bases from V and 7 bases from J, with 16 bases between. This CDR3 comprises 14 residues.

This clone has just one count. This rearrangement joins TRBV27 to TRBJ2-5, with no clear D. Trimming cost V 6 bases and J 0 bases, with 11 bases left between them. The V gene's germline CDR1 is MNHEY and CDR2 SMNVEV (reference sequence). The length of the CDR3 is 14 residues. CDR3 residues: CASRKHPYQETQYF. CDR3 in DNA: TGTGCCAGCAGGAAACACCCGTACCAAGAGACCCAGTACTTC.

V usage is TRBV7-6 and J usage is TRBJ2-3; weak D call: TRBD2 (6 bases). V lost 5 bases and J 3 bases, leaving 12 bases between the germline ends. CDR1 SGHVS and CDR2 FNYEAQ come from the germline V gene. This CDR3 spans 14 amino acids. CDR3 DNA: TGTGCCAGCAGCAGGGACTTCGGGACAGATACGCAGTATTTT. Translation gives CASSRDFGTDTQYF.

This chain connects TRBV14 to TRBJ2-5, with a possible D match to TRBD1 (6 bases). The CDR3 extends over 15 amino acids. Germline CDR1 and CDR2: SGHDN and FVKESK. The V and J ends lost 4 bases and 5 bases respectively, with 17 bases between them. The CDR3 reads CASSPRGHARETQYF. The CDR3 nucleotides are TGTGCCAGCAGCCCTCGGGGACACGCAAGGGAGACCCAGTACTTC.

This rearrangement joins TRBV7-2 to TRBJ2-3, with no clear D. The CDR3 is 15 residues long. CDR1 is SGHTA, CDR2 FQGNSA, per germline. V was cut by 1 base and J by 0 bases, with 8 bases left in between. DNA of the CDR3: TGTGCCAGCAGCTTAGACCTTACTAGCACAGATACGCAGTATTTT. As protein: CASSLDLTSTDTQYF.

The chain couples TRBV5-1 to TRBJ2-2; tentatively, D is TRBD1 (6 bases). CDR3 length: 15 amino acids. The V end was cut by 3 bases, the J end by 0 bases, with 9 bases between. Germline CDR1 reads SGHRS; CDR2 reads YFSETQ. The CDR3 reads CASSSRTANTGELFF. Here the CDR3 DNA reads TGCGCCAGCAGCTCTAGGACAGCGAACACCGGGGAGCTGTTTTTT.

J is TRBJ2-1 and V is TRBV5-8, with TRBD2 identical over 9 bases. The V and J ends lost 1 base and 9 bases, in that order; junction bases with no gene match: 11. The CDR3 has 16 amino acids. Germline lookup yields CDR1 SGHTS and CDR2 YDEGEE. CDR3 sequence (DNA): TGTGCCAGCAGCTTGTGGGCGGGAGGGAAGGGATCTGAGCAGTTCTTC. This sequence encodes CASSLWAGGKGSEQFF.

In this sample, this clone turned up once. The chain carries TRBV30 and TRBJ1-2; D uncertain. The germline V gene encodes CDR1 GTSNPN and CDR2 SVGIG (reference sequence). Trimming shortened V by 1 base and J by 2 bases, and 14 bases separated the two germline ends. The CDR3 covers 15 residues. The CDR3 nucleotides are TGTGCCTGGAGTGAGAGGCCCGGTCGGAACTATGGCTACACCTTC. It translates to CAWSERPGRNYGYTF.

The chain carries TRBV7-9 and TRBJ2-2; 7 bases are shared with TRBD1. The trim removed 4 bases at V and 4 bases at J, leaving 9 bases unmatched. The CDR3 extends over 16 amino acids. Germline CDR1 is SEHNR and CDR2 is FQNEAQ (reference sequence). CDR3 in amino acids: CASSSTGTDSTGELFF. The CDR3 nucleotides read TGTGCCAGCAGCTCTACCGGGACAGACAGCACCGGGGAGCTGTTTTTT.

The chain has TRBV25-1 and TRBJ1-1; possibly TRBD1 for D (5 bases). The CDR3 is made up of 14 amino acids. The germline V and J ends were trimmed by 2 bases and 4 bases, with 11 bases remaining between them. Germline V gene lookup returns CDR1 MGHDK and CDR2 SYGVNS. The CDR3 is CASSEEVRGTEAFF. CDR3 DNA: TGTGCCAGCAGTGAAGAAGTTAGGGGCACTGAAGCTTTCTTT.

The CDR3 nucleotides are TGTGCCAGCAGCGCCAGACTAGTTAATGAGCAGTTCTTC. Translation: CASSARLVNEQFF. The gene calls are TRBV5-4 and TRBJ2-1, with a tentative D call TRBD2 (6 bases). This CDR3 is built from 13 residues. With 4 bases removed from V and 7 bases from J, the gap between germline ends came to 12 bases. Germline CDR1 and CDR2: SGHNT and YYREEE (reference sequence).

V and J are TRBV11-2 and TRBJ2-1, with 10 bases fitting TRBD2. The CDR3 is 16 amino acids. The germline CDR1 and CDR2 sequences are SGHAT and FQNNGV. V gave up 4 bases and J gave up 7 bases; unmatched junction bases: 10. CDR3 loop: CASSWGASGSGNEQFF. CDR3 bases: TGTGCCAGCAGCTGGGGTGCTAGCGGGAGTGGGAATGAGCAGTTCTTC.

The V call is TRBV18, the J call TRBJ2-7; the match to TRBD2 covers 10 bases. The germline gives CDR1 KGHSH, CDR2 LQKENI. V dropped 3 bases and J dropped 0; count of bases not matched to a gene: 8. This CDR3 is 17 amino acids long. CDR3 nucleotide sequence: TGTGCCAGCTCACCGAAAGCGGGAGGGGGGAGCTCCTACGAGCAGTACTTC. Its translation: CASSPKAGGGSSYEQYF.

This chain links TRBV5-4 with TRBJ2-2; 16 bases agree with TRBD2. V lost 4 bases, J lost 5 bases, and 8 bases stayed unmatched. The CDR3 covers 18 residues. Looked up from germline, CDR1 is SGHNT and CDR2 is YYREEE (reference sequence). Here the CDR3 reads CASSRGLAGGLGTGELFF. The CDR3 DNA follows: TGTGCCAGCAGCCGGGGACTAGCGGGAGGGCTAGGGACCGGGGAGCTGTTTTTT.

The chain joins TRBV7-9 to TRBJ1-5, with 8 nucleotides matching TRBD1. This CDR3 is built from 14 residues. CDR1 and CDR2 (germline): SEHNR, FQNEAQ (reference sequence). Trimming cost V 5 bases and J 6 bases; bases outside gene matches: 6. CDR3 nucleotide sequence: TGTGCCAGCAGCCAAACAGGGGGGTTTCAGCCCCAGCATTTT. Translated: CASSQTGGFQPQHF.

The chain has TRBV19 and TRBJ1-1; D is uncertain. The length of the CDR3 is 17 residues. Trimming removed 4 bases from V and 1 base from J, with 19 bases in between. Germline V gives CDR1 LNHDA, CDR2 SQIVND (reference sequence). CDR3 in amino acids: CASSTPSRGSRNTEAFF. CDR3 nucleotide sequence: TGTGCCAGTAGTACACCCTCCAGAGGCAGTAGGAACACTGAAGCTTTCTTT.